The 21 T cell receptor beta chains presented below share a single source sample, sequenced in a study of cytomegalovirus exposure and HLA in healthy donors. The PCR used 60 Vbeta and 13 Jbeta primers. Some clones are missing from TCRdb's copy, which holds only in-frame ones; the method was immunoSEQ multiplex PCR. The profile shows some 100,000 clones, over 60% of them singletons. The sequenced sample was PBMCs. These receptors all stem from a female donor in good health and CMV-seropositive.

CDR3 nucleotides: TGTGCCAGCTCACCAGATACAGGTTCAACTAATGAAAAACTGTTTTTT. Amino acid sequence: CASSPDTGSTNEKLFF. The V gene is TRBV18, the J gene TRBJ1-4; possibly TRBD1 for D (5 bases). CDR1 and CDR2 from the germline V gene are KGHSH and LQKENI. The CDR3 has 16 residues. Trimming cost V 2 bases and J 0 bases, with 10 bases left between them.

The chain combines TRBV29-1 with TRBJ1-1; D is possibly TRBD1 (6 bases). The V gene's germline CDR1 is SQVTM and CDR2 ANQGSEA. The germline V and J ends were trimmed by 6 bases and 6 bases, with 8 bases remaining between them. This CDR3 comprises 10 residues. This CDR3 is CSVTGPEAFF. CDR3 DNA: TGCAGCGTCACAGGGCCTGAAGCTTTCTTT.

The chain couples TRBV19 to TRBJ2-5, with 7 nucleotides matching TRBD2. This CDR3 is 14 amino acids long. Germline CDR1 is LNHDA and CDR2 is SQIVND (reference sequence). With V trimmed by 5 bases and J by 2 bases, 5 bases remained unmatched. The CDR3 DNA sequence: TGTGCCAGTAGTGCGGGGAGGGGACAAGAGACCCAGTACTTC. It specifies CASSAGRGQETQYF.

The J gene is TRBJ1-1, the V gene TRBV12-5, with TRBD1 as a possible D gene (5 bases). CDR1 is LGHNT, CDR2 FRNRAP, per germline. Trimming took off 7 bases at V and 1 base at J, with 13 bases between the two ends. The CDR3 spans 14 residues. Written as DNA, the CDR3 is TGTGCTAGTGCCCAGGGCCCGTGGAACACTGAAGCTTTCTTT. It codes for CASAQGPWNTEAFF.

The chain uses TRBV11-2 and TRBJ2-7, with D possibly being TRBD1 (5 bases). In germline, CDR1 is SGHAT, CDR2 FQNNGV. With 7 bases removed from V and 2 bases from J, the gap between germline ends came to 15 bases. CDR3 length: 14 residues. The CDR3 loop reads CASTPSGYPYEQYF. CDR3 DNA: TGTGCCAGCACCCCCTCAGGGTATCCCTACGAGCAGTACTTC.

The V call is TRBV4-3, the J call TRBJ1-2; 11 bases are a match to TRBD1. Trimming took 0 bases from V and 5 from J; bases not matched to a gene: 5. The CDR3 is 16 amino acids. From germline, CDR1 is LGHNA and CDR2 YSLEER. The CDR3 DNA sequence: TGCGCCAGCAGCCAAGACTGGGACAGGGGGGTTTATGGCTACACCTTC. This translates into CASSQDWDRGVYGYTF.

The genes are TRBV7-9 and TRBJ2-5; 7 bases align to TRBD2. Germline CDR1 is SEHNR and CDR2 is FQNEAQ (reference sequence). The trim removed 1 base at V and 4 bases at J, leaving 12 bases unmatched. The CDR3 contains 17 residues. Written as DNA, the CDR3 is TGTGCCAGCAGCTTAGTGGGACTAATTGGAGGACGAGAGACCCAGTACTTC. It yields the protein CASSLVGLIGGRETQYF.

The chain employs TRBV5-6 and TRBJ2-7; D might be TRBD2 (6 bases). CDR3 length equals 14 residues. The germline CDR1 and CDR2 sequences are SGHDT and YYEEEE. Trimming shortened V by 6 bases and J by 4 bases, and 17 bases separated the two germline ends. Written as DNA, the CDR3 is TGTGCCAGCACCATGACCGGGACTTTTTACGAGCAGTACTTC. Translating gives CASTMTGTFYEQYF.

CDR3 region: CASSYRSGQSYGYTF. DNA of the CDR3: TGTGCCAGCAGTTACAGGTCAGGGCAGTCCTATGGCTACACCTTC. This chain links TRBV6-5 with TRBJ1-2; tentative D call: TRBD1 (5 bases). This CDR3 region has 15 residues. Germline V lookup: CDR1 MNHEY, CDR2 SVGAGI. V lost 2 bases to trimming and J lost 4 bases, with 14 bases between them.

The chain combines TRBV4-3 with TRBJ2-2; 7 positions match TRBD1. This CDR3 has 19 amino acids. The V and J ends lost 0 bases and 3 bases, in that order; junction bases with no gene match: 13. CDR1 LGHNA and CDR2 YSLEER come from the germline V gene. The CDR3 region is CASSQDPPLSGQYTGELFF. The CDR3 nucleotides are TGCGCCAGCAGCCAAGACCCCCCCCTCTCGGGACAGTACACCGGGGAGCTGTTTTTT.

The table lists this clone with a few counts. The chain links TRBV6-1 to TRBJ1-6; D gene uncertain. Germline CDR1 and CDR2: MNHNS and SASEGT. V lost 3 bases and J lost 0, with 12 bases in between. There are 17 residues in the CDR3. The CDR3 nucleotides read TGTGCCAGCAGTGATCTGGGAGCTAGCTCCTATAATTCACCCCTCCACTTT. Its translation is CASSDLGASSYNSPLHF.

The V gene is TRBV7-2, the J gene TRBJ2-5; D perhaps matches TRBD2 (6 bases). The end of the DNA fits TRBJ2-7 better, so the J call may be wrong. This CDR3 is 17 amino acids long. CDR1 is SGHTA and CDR2 is FQGNSA in the germline V gene. The chain's CDR3 is CASSLGVGAGWPYEQYF. The CDR3 DNA reads as TGTGCCAGCAGCTTAGGTGTTGGGGCGGGATGGCCCTACGAGCAGTACTTC.

V usage is TRBV6-1 and J usage is TRBJ2-7, with D maybe TRBD1 (5 bases). The germline CDR1 and CDR2 sequences are MNHNS and SASEGT. This CDR3 is built from 14 residues. V gave up 0 bases and J gave up 0 bases, with 6 bases separating them. The CDR3 sequence is CASSEADSSYEQYF. In DNA, the CDR3 is TGTGCCAGCAGTGAAGCCGACAGCTCCTACGAGCAGTACTTC.

The V gene is TRBV5-1, the J gene TRBJ2-1; 9 nucleotides match TRBD2. The length of the CDR3 is 14 residues. Germline CDR1 reads SGHRS; CDR2 reads YFSETQ. The V gene end was trimmed by 4 bases and the J gene end by 6 bases; junction bases not matched to a gene: 5. In nucleotides, the CDR3 is TGCGCCAGCAGCCAGGGACTAGCTATCAATGAGCAGTTCTTC. It specifies CASSQGLAINEQFF. Supplemented by reference TRBV5-1 and TRBJ2-1, the full variable domain reads KAGVTQTPRYLIKTRGQQVTLSCSPISGHRSVSWYQQTPGQGLQFLFEYFSETQRNKGNFPGRFSGRQFSNSRSEMNVSTLELGDSALYLCASSQGLAINEQFFGPGTRLTVL.

The chain recombines TRBV7-2 with TRBJ2-2, with D perhaps TRBD2 (5 bases). This CDR3 is 13 amino acids long. Trimming cost V 7 bases and J 6 bases, with 12 bases left between them. Germline lookup yields CDR1 SGHTA and CDR2 FQGNSA. The CDR3 nucleotides read TGTGCCAGCACTCAAAGGACTTCCGGGGAGCTGTTTTTT. It encodes CASTQRTSGELFF.

This rearrangement joins TRBV9 to TRBJ2-7; D call uncertain. The germline V and J ends were trimmed by 0 bases and 0 bases, with 7 bases remaining between them. Per germline, CDR1 SGDLS and CDR2 YYNGEE. The CDR3 is made up of 14 amino acids. CDR3 amino acids: CASSVGPSSYEQYF. The CDR3 region has the DNA TGTGCCAGCAGCGTAGGGCCCAGCTCCTACGAGCAGTACTTC.

This clone has only one observation. The rearrangement joins TRBV5-5 to TRBJ1-2; TRBD1 aligns across 10 bases. The CDR3 has 14 amino acids. After removal of 0 bases from V and 6 bases from J, the junction contained 2 bases not matched to a gene. The germline V gene has CDR1 SGHKS and CDR2 YYEKEE (reference sequence). In DNA form, the CDR3 reads TGTGCCAGCAGCTTGGGACAGGGGGCAAATGGCTACACCTTC. Amino acid sequence: CASSLGQGANGYTF.

The V gene is TRBV20-1, the J gene TRBJ2-7, with 8 bases matching TRBD2. Germline CDR1 and CDR2: DFQATT and SNEGSKA (reference sequence). The CDR3 covers 11 residues. V gave up 4 bases and J gave up 7 bases; unmatched junction bases: 3. The CDR3 here is CSATGLEEQYF. In DNA form, the CDR3 reads TGCAGTGCTACGGGACTAGAAGAGCAGTACTTC.

The chain employs TRBV7-9 and TRBJ2-5; perhaps TRBD1 as D (5 bases). Trimming removed 1 base at V and 7 bases at J, with 10 bases between. The CDR3 has 13 amino acids. Germline-derived CDR1 and CDR2 are SEHNR and FQNEAQ (reference sequence). In nucleotides, the CDR3 is TGTGCCAGCAGCTTAGAGGGGCAGGGGACCCAGTACTTC. This codes for CASSLEGQGTQYF.

The chain uses TRBV29-1 and TRBJ1-2; possibly TRBD1 for D (6 bases). The CDR3 length is 13 residues. With 2 bases removed from V and 4 bases from J, the gap between germline ends came to 11 bases. The germline V gene has CDR1 SQVTM and CDR2 ANQGSEA. In DNA, the CDR3 is TGCAGCGTTGAATCGGGGGGCCCCTATGGCTACACCTTC. Translating it yields CSVESGGPYGYTF.

V is TRBV7-2 and J is TRBJ2-7, with D tentatively TRBD1 (5 bases). The V end was cut by 2 bases, the J end by 3 bases, with 8 bases between. The CDR3 sequence is 13 residues long. Germline V gene sequence: CDR1 SGHTA, CDR2 FQGNSA. The CDR3 loop reads CASSLRGLYEQYF. The DNA of the CDR3 is TGTGCCAGCAGCTTAAGGGGTCTCTACGAGCAGTACTTC. The whole variable domain, filled in from reference TRBV7-2 and TRBJ2-7, reads GAGVSQSPSNKVTEKGKDVELRCDPISGHTALYWYRQSLGQGLEFLIYFQGNSAPDKSGLPSDRFSAERTGGSVSTLTIQRTQQEDSAVYLCASSLRGLYEQYFGPGTRLTVT.